This T cell receptor beta chain appears in the sequencing data of a study of shared clonotypes between healthy human individuals. Study-level information: The cohort had two women and three men, ages 18 to 49. Each donor's CD4 naive and CD4 memory cells filled three plates apiece, CD8 naive two, and CD8 memory one. Findings of the study overall: Among non-shared clonotypes, generation probabilities were lower than among those shared by all four donors.

There are 18 residues in the CDR3. Germline CDR1 reads SGHNT; CDR2 reads YENEEA. With 1 base clipped from V and 9 bases from J, the junction kept 10 bases outside the gene matches. Each PCR replicate from the sorted subsets contained 150 to 250 ng DNA, which is tens of thousands of T cell genomes. Assay used: immunoSEQ multiplex PCR; TCRdb lists only in-frame clones, some missing. The table lists 2.3 million or so clones, just over 90% of them singletons. Comment on this clone: As yet, its antigen is unknown.

The rearrangement uses TRBV11-3 and TRBJ2-1; 15 positions agree with TRBD2. The sequencing input was naive CD4+ T cells from PBMCs. The sample's subset: CD45RA+ positively selected. The source of this sequence is a man in his late teens or twenties in good health. Some clones in this sample may be carry-over from other donors' samples. The CDR3 loop is CASSLGGLAGGGESEQFF. For the CDR3, the DNA is TGTGCCAGCAGCTTAGGGGGACTAGCGGGAGGAGGAGAGAGTGAGCAGTTCTTC.